This TCR beta chain was sequenced during a study of T cell responses to AZD1222 COVID-19 vaccine. The CDR3 is made up of 17 amino acids. Germline CDR1 LGHDT, CDR2 YNNKEL (reference sequence). V lost 5 bases and J 3 bases, leaving 20 bases between the germline ends. Only in-frame clones appear in the TCRdb table, and some are missing; sequencing was by immunoSEQ multiplex PCR. Altogether some 87,000 clones are present, about 90% being singletons, with the ten largest covering around 5.2%. The sequencing here drew on peripheral blood, taken on day 0 of MenACWY control vaccination. This chain links TRBV3-1 (or the pseudogene TRBV3-2) with TRBJ1-3; tentatively, D is TRBD1 (5 bases). The receptor's source is an adult in good health. The CDR3: CASSYTRDAKYGNTIYF. The DNA of the CDR3 is TGTGCCAGCAGCTATACGCGGGACGCCAAATATGGAAACACCATATATTTT.